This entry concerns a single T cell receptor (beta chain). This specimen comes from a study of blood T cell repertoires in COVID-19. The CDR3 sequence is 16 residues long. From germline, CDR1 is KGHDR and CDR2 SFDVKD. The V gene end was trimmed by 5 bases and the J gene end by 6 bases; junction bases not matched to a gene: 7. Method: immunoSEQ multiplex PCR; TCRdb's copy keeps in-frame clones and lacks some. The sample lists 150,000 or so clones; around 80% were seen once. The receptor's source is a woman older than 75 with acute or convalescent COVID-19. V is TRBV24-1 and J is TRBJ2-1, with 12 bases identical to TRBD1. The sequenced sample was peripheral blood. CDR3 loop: CATSGARDRGPNEQFF. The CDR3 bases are TGTGCCACCAGTGGTGCCCGGGACAGGGGGCCCAATGAGCAGTTCTTC.